Listed here is a single T cell receptor beta chain. The record originates from a study of cytomegalovirus exposure and HLA in healthy donors. Some clones are missing from TCRdb's copy, which holds only in-frame ones; the method was immunoSEQ multiplex PCR. The top ten hold about 1.2% of the sample, which has some 340,000 clones, about nine tenths seen once. V lost 1 base and J lost 8; bases outside the gene matches: 10. The CDR3 runs to 15 residues. CDR1 is SGHRS, CDR2 YFSETQ, per germline. The sequence was obtained from a woman aged 25 to 39 in good health and CMV-seropositive. The chain is built from TRBV5-1 and TRBJ1-2; TRBD1 matches at 8 bases. Sequenced sample: PBMCs. The CDR3 region is CASSLQKTGESGYTF. The CDR3 DNA follows: TGCGCCAGCAGCTTGCAAAAGACAGGGGAGTCGGGCTACACCTTC.